A single sample gave rise to the 15 T cell receptor beta chains below, sequenced in a study of blood T cell repertoires in COVID-19. Libraries were prepared by immunoSEQ multiplex PCR; TCRdb keeps only in-frame clonotypes and omits some of them. The table includes fewer than 350,000 clones, more than 75% detected once. The sequencing sample was made of peripheral blood. The receptors come from a woman between 25 and 40 years old who had recovered from COVID-19.

To note about this clone: This sample also contains other DNA sequences that code for the same CDR3. The chain employs TRBV5-1 and TRBJ2-7, with D possibly being TRBD2 (5 bases). The germline V and J ends were trimmed by 4 bases and 3 bases, with 11 bases remaining between them. The CDR3 contains 13 residues. Germline CDR1 is SGHRS and CDR2 is YFSETQ. The CDR3 region is CASSPGRGYEQYF. In DNA, the CDR3 is TGCGCCAGCAGCCCCGGACGGGGCTACGAGCAGTACTTC.

This clone turned up a few times. V gene TRBV7-3 combines with J gene TRBJ2-3; D is perhaps TRBD2 (5 bases). V was shortened by 6 bases and J by 4 bases, with 17 bases between the two germline ends. Germline V lookup: CDR1 SGHTA, CDR2 FQGTGA. The CDR3 runs 15 residues. The DNA of the CDR3 is TGTGCCAGCAGTCCCGCCCCGGAGGTATCAGATACGCAGTATTTT. Translating it yields CASSPAPEVSDTQYF. Looking up the rest from reference TRBV7-3 and TRBJ2-3 gives the full variable domain: GAGVSQTPSNKVTEKGKYVELRCDPISGHTALYWYRQSLGQGPEFLIYFQGTGAADDSGLPNDRFFAVRPEGSVSTLKIQRTERGDSAVYLCASSPAPEVSDTQYFGPGTRLTVL.

The CDR3 is CASSSGTGAAGGTDTQYF. For the CDR3, the DNA is TGTGCCAGCAGCTCCGGGACAGGGGCTGCCGGGGGCACAGATACGCAGTATTTT. The genes are TRBV7-9 and TRBJ2-3; the match to TRBD1 covers 10 bases. The CDR3 length is 18 residues. The V gene's germline CDR1 is SEHNR and CDR2 FQNEAQ (reference sequence). J gave up 1 base and V 4 bases, and 11 bases lay outside the gene matches.

The chain has TRBV25-1 and TRBJ2-5, with 13 bases aligning to TRBD2. Germline V gene data show CDR1 as MGHDK and CDR2 as SYGVNS. The CDR3 covers 17 residues. Losses at the gene ends were 4 bases for V and 2 bases for J; bases not matched to a gene: 7. The CDR3 coding sequence is TGTGCCAGCAGTGCGACGCCGGGACTAGCGGGACAAGAGACCCAGTACTTC. Translated, it gives CASSATPGLAGQETQYF.

This chain links TRBV27 with TRBJ2-2; weak D call: TRBD1 (6 bases). CDR3 size: 17 residues. V was cut by 6 bases and J by 5 bases, with 22 bases left in between. CDR1 and CDR2 from the germline V gene are MNHEY and SMNVEV (reference sequence). This CDR3 reads CASSRTIGDQGTGELFF. The CDR3 bases are TGTGCCAGCAGCCGTACTATCGGAGACCAGGGGACCGGGGAGCTGTTTTTT.

The gene calls are TRBV11-2 and TRBJ1-6, with D possibly being TRBD1 (6 bases). V gave up 5 bases and J gave up 8 bases, with 19 bases separating them. The CDR3 has 16 amino acids. The germline gives CDR1 SGHAT, CDR2 FQNNGV. CDR3 in amino acids: CASSAGTQVRDSPLHF. The CDR3 DNA reads TGTGCCAGCAGCGCAGGGACACAGGTTCGTGATTCACCCCTCCACTTT.

This rearrangement joins TRBV3-1 (or the pseudogene TRBV3-2) to TRBJ1-2, with D unresolved. V was trimmed by 3 bases and J by 0 bases, leaving 17 bases between them. Germline-derived CDR1 and CDR2 are LGHDT and YNNKEL (reference sequence). There are 17 residues in the CDR3. CDR3 bases: TGTGCCAGCAGCCAGTCGAGTCTCGGGAGCGCTAACTATGGCTACACCTTC. Amino acids: CASSQSSLGSANYGYTF.

The chain is built from TRBV4-1 and TRBJ2-3; D is perhaps TRBD1 (5 bases). The CDR3 has 16 amino acids. The V end was cut by 1 base, the J end by 2 bases, with 13 bases between. In germline, CDR1 is MGHRA, CDR2 YSYEKL. As DNA, the CDR3 is TGCGCCAGCAGCCAAGCACAGGCTCAATACACAGATACGCAGTATTTT. It encodes CASSQAQAQYTDTQYF.

The V and J genes are TRBV9 and TRBJ2-1, with TRBD1 matching over 9 bases. This CDR3 has 21 residues. Germline assignment: CDR1 SGDLS and CDR2 YYNGEE. Trimming cost V 3 bases and J 5 bases; bases outside gene matches: 24. CDR3 DNA: TGTGCCAGCAGCGCCACAGGGGGCGCGGGGGTTCGGGGAACGATAGACAATGAGCAGTTCTTC. This sequence encodes CASSATGGAGVRGTIDNEQFF. The entire variable domain, with the rest obtained from reference TRBV9 and TRBJ2-1, is as follows: DSGVTQTPKHLITATGQRVTLRCSPRSGDLSVYWYQQSLDQGLQFLIQYYNGEERAKGNILERFSAQQFPDLHSELNLSSLELGDSALYFCASSATGGAGVRGTIDNEQFFGPGTRLTVL.

The rearrangement joins TRBV5-4 to TRBJ1-6, with D hard to call. V shed 1 base and J shed 0 bases, with 5 bases lying between them. The CDR3 sequence is 15 residues long. Germline lookup yields CDR1 SGHNT and CDR2 YYREEE (reference sequence). CDR3 region: CASSLSGSYNSPLHF. The CDR3 nucleotides read TGTGCCAGCAGCTTGAGCGGCTCCTATAATTCACCCCTCCACTTT.

The chain combines TRBV5-4 with TRBJ2-7; D call uncertain. With 2 bases removed from V and 0 bases from J, the gap between germline ends came to 9 bases. The length of the CDR3 is 14 residues. Germline V gives CDR1 SGHNT, CDR2 YYREEE (reference sequence). This CDR3 is CASSFEASSYEQYF. CDR3 in DNA: TGTGCCAGCAGCTTCGAGGCCAGCTCCTACGAGCAGTACTTC. Drawing the rest from reference TRBV5-4 and TRBJ2-7, the complete variable domain is ETGVTQSPTHLIKTRGQQVTLRCSSQSGHNTVSWYQQALGQGPQFIFQYYREEENGRGNFPPRFSGLQFPNYSSELNVNALELDDSALYLCASSFEASSYEQYFGPGTRLTVT.

The chain uses TRBV7-9 and TRBJ2-2, with D possibly matching TRBD1 (5 bases). This CDR3 has 16 amino acids. Between the trimmed V and J ends, which lost 5 bases and 3 bases, there was a span of 16 bases. Germline-derived CDR1 and CDR2 are SEHNR and FQNEAQ (reference sequence). CDR3 sequence: CASSQPQTDYTGELFF. The CDR3 nucleotides read TGTGCCAGCAGCCAACCCCAGACAGACTACACCGGGGAGCTGTTTTTT.

The chain carries TRBV7-2 and TRBJ1-5, with D maybe TRBD1 (6 bases). Trimming cost V 3 bases and J 6 bases, with 15 bases left between them. The germline CDR1 and CDR2 sequences are SGHTA and FQGNSA. The CDR3 length is 15 residues. The CDR3 nucleotides are TGTGCCAGCAGCTTCCAGACTACAGGGAGTCAGCCCCAGCATTTT. It is translated as CASSFQTTGSQPQHF.

This chain uses TRBV5-6 with TRBJ2-7, with TRBD1 matching over 10 bases. The CDR3 length is 15 residues. Trimming took 4 bases from V and 2 from J; bases not matched to a gene: 6. Germline CDR1 SGHDT, CDR2 YYEEEE. Written as DNA, the CDR3 is TGTGCCAGCAGCGTGGGACAGGGGAACCCCTACGAGCAGTACTTC. This gives the protein CASSVGQGNPYEQYF. The full variable domain, completed using reference TRBV5-6 and TRBJ2-7, is DAGVTQSPTHLIKTRGQQVTLRCSPKSGHDTVSWYQQALGQGPQFIFQYYEEEERQRGNFPDRFSGHQFPNYSSELNVNALLLGDSALYLCASSVGQGNPYEQYFGPGTRLTVT.

The gene calls are TRBV5-1 and TRBJ1-5, with a possible D match to TRBD1 (5 bases). Germline CDR1 SGHRS, CDR2 YFSETQ. The V end was cut by 4 bases, the J end by 3 bases, with 23 bases between. This CDR3 is built from 18 residues. In DNA form, the CDR3 reads TGCGCCAGCAGCCCCGGGGTAGGGTCGGGGCGGGACAATCAGCCCCAGCATTTT. Residues: CASSPGVGSGRDNQPQHF.